The rows below give T cell receptor beta chains drawn from one sample of a study of shared clonotypes between healthy human individuals. Produced via immunoSEQ multiplex PCR; TCRdb's table is partial and in-frame only. The sample includes about 1.1 million clones, 75% to 85% seen only once; the top ten take more than 0.55%. Material for sequencing was memory CD4+ T cells from PBMCs. All receptors come from a man aged 18 to 29 in good health. Some clones in this sample may be carry-over from other donors' samples. The CDR3 runs from the conserved cysteine through the conserved F or W. A D gene is named only where the DNA matches it firmly. Clone size is shown for a subset of rows, as once, few, many or a class of expanded clone.

clone size	V gene	D gene	J gene	CDR3 DNA	CDR3 protein
once	TRBV19	-	TRBJ2-1	TGTGCCACCCATGAGCAGTTCTTC	CATHEQFF
-	TRBV27	-	TRBJ2-7	TGTGCCAGCAGTTTATCTAGGGCCTCGACTCTTCCCTACGAGCAGTACTTC	CASSLSRASTLPYEQYF
-	TRBV6-5	TRBD2	TRBJ2-7	TGTGCCAGCAGGTGGGGACTAGCCTCCTACGAGCAGTACTTC	CASRWGLASYEQYF
-	TRBV7-2	TRBD1	TRBJ2-7	TGTGCCAGCAGCTGGGACAGGACCGAAATCTACGAGCAGTACTTC	CASSWDRTEIYEQYF
few	TRBV5-5	-	TRBJ2-5	TGTGCCAGCAGCTTGGCCGCCGGTAGAGAGACCCAGTACTTC	CASSLAAGRETQYF
-	TRBV9	-	TRBJ2-3	TGTGCCAGCAGCGCCAACGGACAGCTCACAGATACGCAGTATTTT	CASSANGQLTDTQYF
-	TRBV11-2	-	TRBJ2-7	TGTGCCAGCAGCTTAAGCGGCCATAGGTCCTACGAGCAGTACTTC	CASSLSGHRSYEQYF
-	TRBV28	TRBD2	TRBJ2-7	TGTGCCAGCAGCAAAGCGGGGACGGAGTACTTC	CASSKAGTEYF
once	TRBV28	-	TRBJ2-7	TGTGCCAGCAGTTTAGAGAGGCGAGAGCAGTACTTC	CASSLERREQYF
once	TRBV6-5	-	TRBJ2-5	TGTGCCAGCAGTTACTCGAAAGGGAGGGGGGAGACCCAGTACTTC	CASSYSKGRGETQYF
many	TRBV27	-	TRBJ2-7	TGTGCCAGCAGTTCTCTTCCGGGACGGACCGTCTTC	CASSSLPGRTVF
-	TRBV29-1	-	TRBJ1-2	TGCAGCGTTCGGTATGGCTACACCTTC	CSVRYGYTF
-	TRBV6-1	-	TRBJ1-5	TGTGCCAGCAGTGAAAGTGGGACGGCGGCACCCCAGCATTTT	CASSESGTAAPQHF
-	TRBV19	TRBD1	TRBJ1-4	TGTGCCAGTAGTACCGACAGGGGCAGTGAAAAACTGTTTTTT	CASSTDRGSEKLFF
-	TRBV30	-	TRBJ1-6	TGTGCCTGGAGGGACCGATTGGGGGCCCTCTATAATTCACCCCTCCACTTT	CAWRDRLGALYNSPLHF
-	TRBV28	TRBD1	TRBJ2-1	TGTGCCAGCAGCCCGACAGGGGTAAGGGGCAATGAGCAGTTCTTC	CASSPTGVRGNEQFF
once	TRBV13	-	TRBJ1-1	TGTGCCAGCAGCGCGAAGCCGGTTCCGAGGGGAGCTTTCTTT	CASSAKPVPRGAFF
-	TRBV25-1	-	TRBJ1-5	TGTGCCAGCATATGGGCAGACTGCAATCAGCCCCAGCATTTT	CASIWADCNQPQHF
-	TRBV9	-	TRBJ2-7	TGTGCCAGCAGCGTAGAGGGATCCTCCTACGAGCAGTACTTC	CASSVEGSSYEQYF
-	TRBV7-2	-	TRBJ1-2	TGTGCCAGCAGCTTAGACGGGACACGCTATGGCTACACCTTC	CASSLDGTRYGYTF
-	TRBV7-9	-	TRBJ2-1	TGTGCCAGCAGCCTTACGGGGAATGAGCAGTTCTTC	CASSLTGNEQFF
-	TRBV19	TRBD2	TRBJ2-2	TGTGCCAGTAGTAGGACTAGCCTGAACACCGGGGAGCTGTTTTTT	CASSRTSLNTGELFF
-	TRBV29-1	-	TRBJ2-5	TGCAGCGTCAACCACAATCTGGGGGAGACCCAGTACTTC	CSVNHNLGETQYF